Listed below are T cell receptor beta chains from one sample, sequenced in a study of blood T cell repertoires in COVID-19. This table comes from immunoSEQ multiplex PCR, and its TCRdb copy is limited to in-frame clones, with some not included. The table records 150,000 to 200,000 clones, roughly 88% of them present only once. What was sequenced was PBMCs or T cells enriched from blood (not recorded which). These receptors all stem from a man between 50 and 59 years old who had recovered from COVID-19. CDR3s include the opening cysteine and the closing phenylalanine or tryptophan. Fields, in order: V gene, CDR3 length, J gene, clone size, D gene, CDR3 DNA, CDR3 protein. A D gene is named only where the DNA matches it firmly. Expanded clones are given a class, and other clones once, few, many or no size at all.

TRBV5-8	13	TRBJ1-2	NA	TRBD1	TGTGCCAGCAACCCGGGACAGGTATATGGCTACACCTTC	CASNPGQVYGYTF
TRBV29-1	13	TRBJ1-5	NA	NA	TGCAGCGTTGTTTCCGGGGGAAATCAGCCCCAGCATTTT	CSVVSGGNQPQHF
TRBV6-5	13	TRBJ1-1	medium-sized	NA	TGTGCCAGCAGTTACTTGGGGGGTACTGAAGCTTTCTTT	CASSYLGGTEAFF
TRBV5-1	14	TRBJ2-1	few	TRBD2	TGCGCCAGCATGGGGGGGAACTCCTACAATGAGCAGTTCTTC	CASMGGNSYNEQFF
TRBV4-2	13	TRBJ1-5	NA	NA	TGTGCCAGCAGCCAAGACAACAATCAGCCCCAGCATTTT	CASSQDNNQPQHF
TRBV11-2	13	TRBJ1-6	NA	NA	TGTGCCAGCAGCCAACACAATAATTCACCCCTCCACTTT	CASSQHNNSPLHF
TRBV6-2/TRBV6-3	15	TRBJ1-2	NA	NA	TGTGCCAGCAGTTTCGCAGGGAATTATGACTATGGCTACACCTTC	CASSFAGNYDYGYTF
TRBV4-1	16	TRBJ1-1	NA	NA	TGCGCCAGCAGCCAAGATTCACTGACCGGGGGGGCTGAAGCTTTCTTT	CASSQDSLTGGAEAFF
TRBV27	14	TRBJ1-5	few	NA	TGTGCCAGCAGTGCTTTGGGGCCTGGGGTGACCCAGCATTTT	CASSALGPGVTQHF
TRBV21-1	19	TRBJ2-1	NA	NA	TGTGCCAGCAGCAACCTACTAGCGGGGGCCACGGGGTGTTACAATGAGCAGTTCTTC	CASSNLLAGATGCYNEQFF
TRBV21-1	19	TRBJ1-6	NA	NA	TGTGCCAGCAGCAAATCGCTCCGGCAGGCGAGCTCCTATAATTCACCCCTCCACTTT	CASSKSLRQASSYNSPLHF
TRBV13	14	TRBJ1-1	NA	NA	TGTGCCAGCAGCGAAAGAGGGAGGAACACTGAAGCTTTCTTT	CASSERGRNTEAFF
TRBV10-1	13	TRBJ1-1	NA	NA	TGCGCCAGCAGTGTCGAGGGTTTCACTGAAGCTTTCTTT	CASSVEGFTEAFF
TRBV24-1	14	TRBJ2-3	NA	NA	TGTGCCACCAGTGATTTGGACAACACAGATACGCAGTATTTT	CATSDLDNTDTQYF
TRBV19	15	TRBJ1-2	NA	NA	TGTGCCAGTACCGACCCAGGGGCGTGGGGCTATGGCTACACCTTC	CASTDPGAWGYGYTF
TRBV7-3	15	TRBJ2-1	NA	TRBD2	TGTGCCAGCAGCCTTAGCGGGGGGGCTAACAATGAGCAGTTCTTC	CASSLSGGANNEQFF
TRBV3-1/TRBV3-2	13	TRBJ1-2	NA	NA	TGTGCCAGCAGGCACCAGGGAGGCTATGGCTACACCTTC	CASRHQGGYGYTF
TRBV5-6	15	TRBJ1-1	once	NA	TGTGCCAGCACCGTACCGTTTGGCACGAACACTGAAGCTTTCTTT	CASTVPFGTNTEAFF
TRBV6-6	15	TRBJ1-1	NA	TRBD1	TGTGCCAGCAGCCGGAGACAGGGAGGGAACACTGAAGCTTTCTTT	CASSRRQGGNTEAFF
TRBV6-5	16	TRBJ2-1	NA	TRBD2	TGTGCCAGCAGTTCCCCCTATAGCGGGCGTCTTAATGAGCAGTTCTTC	CASSSPYSGRLNEQFF
TRBV5-1	16	TRBJ2-6	NA	NA	TGCGCCAGCAGCTTGGTCAGGGACTCTGGGGCCAACGTCCTGACTTTC	CASSLVRDSGANVLTF
TRBV3-1/TRBV3-2	13	TRBJ2-3	NA	NA	TGTGCCAGCAGCCCCGTTCGCACAGATACGCAGTATTTT	CASSPVRTDTQYF
TRBV2	16	TRBJ2-4	NA	TRBD1	TGTGCCAGCAGTGTCAGACAGGGTCTCGCCAAAAACATTCAGTACTTC	CASSVRQGLAKNIQYF
TRBV7-3	14	TRBJ2-1	NA	TRBD1	TGTGCCAGCAGCTTCGACAGGGGGCGCAATGAGCAGTTCTTC	CASSFDRGRNEQFF
TRBV18	14	TRBJ1-2	once	TRBD1	TGTGCCAGCTCCCGGACAGGGGATAACTATGGCTACACCTTC	CASSRTGDNYGYTF
TRBV2	15	TRBJ1-6	few	NA	TGTGCCAGCAGTGAAAGGCAGGGGCCCAATTCACCCCTCCACTTT	CASSERQGPNSPLHF
TRBV3-1/TRBV3-2	17	TRBJ2-2	NA	TRBD1	TGTGCCAGCAGCCAAGAAGGTTGGACAGGGGGCCACGGGGAGCTGTTTTTT	CASSQEGWTGGHGELFF
TRBV6-5	15	TRBJ1-6	NA	TRBD1	TGTGCCAGTCTTATGGGACAGGGGGACGGGTCACCCCTCCACTTT	CASLMGQGDGSPLHF
TRBV6-5	15	TRBJ2-7	NA	TRBD2	TGTGCCAGCACCAGACTAGCGGGAGCCTCCTACGAGCAGTACTTC	CASTRLAGASYEQYF
TRBV11-3	14	TRBJ2-3	NA	NA	TGTGCCAGCAGCTTAGCCGCGCGGGCGGATACGCAGTATTTT	CASSLAARADTQYF
TRBV4-2	16	TRBJ2-1	few	TRBD2	TGTGCCAGCAGCCAAGCGACTAGCGGGGGGTACAATGAGCAGTTCTTC	CASSQATSGGYNEQFF
TRBV24-1	13	TRBJ1-2	NA	NA	TGTGCCACCAGTGATTTCAACAGCTATGGCTACACCTTC	CATSDFNSYGYTF
TRBV28	14	TRBJ1-2	NA	TRBD1	TGTGCCAGCAGTACTCGGACAGGCGTCTATGGCTACACCTTC	CASSTRTGVYGYTF
TRBV5-6	13	TRBJ1-2	NA	NA	TGTGCCAGCAGCGCCCGGTCCCATTATGGCTACACCTTC	CASSARSHYGYTF
TRBV18	15	TRBJ1-4	NA	NA	TGTGCCAGCTCACCACGAGAAGCGACTAATGAAAAACTGTTTTTT	CASSPREATNEKLFF
TRBV30	12	TRBJ2-7	NA	NA	TGTGCCTGGAGTGATTCCGTCTACGAGCAGTACTTC	CAWSDSVYEQYF
TRBV28	14	TRBJ2-5	NA	NA	TGTGCCAGCAGTTCACCGGGACAAGAAGAGACCCAGTACTTC	CASSSPGQEETQYF
TRBV3-1/TRBV3-2	12	TRBJ1-1	NA	TRBD1	TGTGCCAGCTCCGGGACAGTAACGGAAGCTTTCTTT	CASSGTVTEAFF
TRBV7-9	14	TRBJ1-4	NA	NA	TGTGCCAGCAGCTTCCGACTGAATAATGAAAAACTGTTTTTT	CASSFRLNNEKLFF
TRBV6-5	16	TRBJ1-1	NA	NA	TGTGCCAGCAGTTCCTTGACAGACTTTATGAACACTGAAGCTTTCTTT	CASSSLTDFMNTEAFF
TRBV5-1	17	TRBJ2-7	NA	TRBD1	TGCGCCAGCACCGTTGGTCCCGGGACCAGGGGGCTAGGGGAGCAGTACTTC	CASTVGPGTRGLGEQYF
TRBV3-1/TRBV3-2	17	TRBJ2-6	NA	TRBD1	TGTGCCAGCAGCCGGGGGCAGGGGGCATCTGGGGCCAACGTCCTGACTTTC	CASSRGQGASGANVLTF
TRBV2	13	TRBJ1-1	NA	NA	TGTGCCAGCAGTGGGCATCCGGGGACTGAAGCTTTCTTT	CASSGHPGTEAFF
TRBV11-2	15	TRBJ2-3	NA	NA	TGTGCCAGCAGCCCAGGAGGTGGACTCACAGATACGCAGTATTTT	CASSPGGGLTDTQYF